This TCR beta chain was sequenced during a study of cytomegalovirus exposure and HLA in healthy donors. As for the study in general: The 120 validation repertoires matched the 666 first-cohort repertoires in platform, a later analysis reported. Study-level points and caveats: The study recorded 150 to 200 TCR beta chains that were cytomegalovirus-associated.

Regarding this clone: What it binds is unknown.

With 7 bases clipped from V and 5 bases from J, the junction kept 3 bases outside the gene matches. The CDR3 loop spans 12 amino acids. CDR1 is MDHEN and CDR2 is SYDVKM in the germline V gene. Method: immunoSEQ multiplex PCR; TCRdb's copy keeps in-frame clones and lacks some. The sample consists of more than 35,000 clones, 85% to 95% of them appearing once. V usage is TRBV28 and J usage is TRBJ2-7, with 9 bases lining up with TRBD1. This receptor was obtained from a young man in good health and CMV-seronegative. The specimen sequenced was PBMCs. CDR3 coding DNA: TGTGCCAGCACTACAGGGGGCAACGAGCAGTACTTC. Amino acid sequence: CASTTGGNEQYF. The entire variable domain, with the rest obtained from reference TRBV28 and TRBJ2-7, is as follows: DVKVTQSSRYLVKRTGEKVFLECVQDMDHENMFWYRQDPGLGLRLIYFSYDVKMKEKGDIPEGYSVSREKKERFSLILESASTNQTSMYLCASTTGGNEQYFGPGTRLTVT.